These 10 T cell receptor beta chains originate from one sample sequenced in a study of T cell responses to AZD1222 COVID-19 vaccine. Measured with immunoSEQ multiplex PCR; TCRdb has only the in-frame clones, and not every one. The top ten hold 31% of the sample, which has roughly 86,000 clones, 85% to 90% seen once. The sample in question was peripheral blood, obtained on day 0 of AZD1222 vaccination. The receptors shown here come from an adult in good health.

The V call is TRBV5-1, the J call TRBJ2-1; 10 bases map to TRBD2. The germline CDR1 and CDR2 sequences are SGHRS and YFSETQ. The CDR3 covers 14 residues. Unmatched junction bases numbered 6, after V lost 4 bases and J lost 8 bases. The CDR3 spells CASSLAGEGHEQFF. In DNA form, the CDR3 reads TGCGCCAGCAGCCTAGCGGGGGAAGGCCATGAGCAGTTCTTC.

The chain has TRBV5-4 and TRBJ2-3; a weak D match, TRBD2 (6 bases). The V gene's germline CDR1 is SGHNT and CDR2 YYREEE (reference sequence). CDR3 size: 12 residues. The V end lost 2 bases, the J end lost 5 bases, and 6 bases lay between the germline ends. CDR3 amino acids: CASSLAGDTQYF. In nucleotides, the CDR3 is TGTGCCAGCAGCTTAGCGGGAGATACGCAGTATTTT.

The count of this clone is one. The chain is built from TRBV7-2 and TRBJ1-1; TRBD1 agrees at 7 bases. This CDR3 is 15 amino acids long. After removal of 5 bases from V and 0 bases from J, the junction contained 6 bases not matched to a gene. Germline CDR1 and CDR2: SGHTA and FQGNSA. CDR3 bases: TGTGCCAGCAGCGTCGTTACAGGGGTGAACACTGAAGCTTTCTTT. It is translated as CASSVVTGVNTEAFF.

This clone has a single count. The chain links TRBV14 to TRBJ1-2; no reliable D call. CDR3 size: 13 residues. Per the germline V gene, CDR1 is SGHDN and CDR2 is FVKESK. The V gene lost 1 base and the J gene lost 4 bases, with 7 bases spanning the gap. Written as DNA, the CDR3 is TGTGCCAGCAGCCAAGGGGGAATCTATGGCTACACCTTC. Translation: CASSQGGIYGYTF.

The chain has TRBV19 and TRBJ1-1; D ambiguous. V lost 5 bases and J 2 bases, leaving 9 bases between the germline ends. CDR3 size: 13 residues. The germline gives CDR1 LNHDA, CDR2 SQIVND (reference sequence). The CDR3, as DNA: TGTGCCAGTAGTGACATACCTAACACTGAAGCTTTCTTT. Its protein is CASSDIPNTEAFF.

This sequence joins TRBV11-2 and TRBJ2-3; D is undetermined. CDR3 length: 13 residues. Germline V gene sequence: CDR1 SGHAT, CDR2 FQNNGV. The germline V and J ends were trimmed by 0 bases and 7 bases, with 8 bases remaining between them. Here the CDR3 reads CASSLDGAYTQYF. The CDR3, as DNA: TGTGCCAGCAGCTTAGATGGAGCTTATACGCAGTATTTT. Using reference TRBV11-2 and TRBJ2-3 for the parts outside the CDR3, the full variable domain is EAGVAQSPRYKIIEKRQSVAFWCNPISGHATLYWYQQILGQGPKLLIQFQNNGVVDDSQLPKDRFSAERLKGVDSTLKIQPAKLEDSAVYLCASSLDGAYTQYFGPGTRLTVL.

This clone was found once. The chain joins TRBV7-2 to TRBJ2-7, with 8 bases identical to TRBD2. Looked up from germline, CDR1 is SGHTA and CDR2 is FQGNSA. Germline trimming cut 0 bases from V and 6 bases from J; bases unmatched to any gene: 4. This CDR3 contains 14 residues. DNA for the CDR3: TGTGCCAGCAGCTTAGCAAGCGGGAGTGGCGAGCAGTACTTC. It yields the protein CASSLASGSGEQYF.

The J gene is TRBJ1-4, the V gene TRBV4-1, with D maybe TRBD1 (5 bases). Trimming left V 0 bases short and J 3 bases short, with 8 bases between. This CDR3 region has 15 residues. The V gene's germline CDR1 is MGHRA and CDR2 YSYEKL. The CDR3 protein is CASSQDRVPNEKLFF. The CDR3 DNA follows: TGCGCCAGCAGCCAAGACAGGGTACCTAATGAAAAACTGTTTTTT.

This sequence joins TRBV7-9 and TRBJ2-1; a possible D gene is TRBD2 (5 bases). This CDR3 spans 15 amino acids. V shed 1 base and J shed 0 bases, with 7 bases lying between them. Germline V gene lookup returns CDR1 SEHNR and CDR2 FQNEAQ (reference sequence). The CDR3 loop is CASSLEDFSYNEQFF. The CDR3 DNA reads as TGTGCCAGCAGCTTAGAGGACTTCTCCTACAATGAGCAGTTCTTC. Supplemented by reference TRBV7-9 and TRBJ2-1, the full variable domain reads DTGVSQNPRHKITKRGQNVTFRCDPISEHNRLYWYRQTLGQGPEFLTYFQNEAQLEKSRLLSDRFSAERPKGSFSTLEIQRTEQGDSAMYLCASSLEDFSYNEQFFGPGTRLTVL.

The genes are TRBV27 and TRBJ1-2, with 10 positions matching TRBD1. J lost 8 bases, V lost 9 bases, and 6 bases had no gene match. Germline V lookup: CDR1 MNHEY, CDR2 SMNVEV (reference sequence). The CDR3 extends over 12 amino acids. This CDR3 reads CASGTGATGYTF. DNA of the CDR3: TGTGCCAGTGGGACAGGGGCCACGGGCTACACCTTC.